A selection of T cell receptor beta chains follows, all from one sample in a study of blood T cell repertoires in COVID-19. Here immunoSEQ multiplex PCR was the method, and the copy in TCRdb shows in-frame clones only, minus some. The data contain 150,000 to 200,000 clones, roughly 91% of them singletons. The specimen sequenced was peripheral blood. These receptors originate from a man aged 50 to 60 who had recovered from COVID-19. Each CDR3 is given with its conserved first and last residue. The D gene is left open where the match is weak. The size entry is marked missing in some rows and otherwise reads once, few, many or a size class.

J gene,clone size,V gene,D gene,CDR3 DNA,CDR3 protein
TRBJ2-7,.,TRBV11-2,TRBD2,TGTGCCAGCAGCTCGAGTGGGGGGGGAATTAAGTACTTC,CASSSSGGGIKYF
TRBJ2-1,.,TRBV27,.,TGTGCCAGCAGTGGTCGGGTGGGCAATGAGCAGTTCTTC,CASSGRVGNEQFF
TRBJ2-3,.,TRBV12-5,.,TGTGCTAGTGCTGGGGTAGGGGCCACAGATACGCAGTATTTT,CASAGVGATDTQYF
TRBJ1-1,.,TRBV27,.,TGTGCCAGCTTACATACAGGAAACACTGAAGCTTTCTTT,CASLHTGNTEAFF
TRBJ1-1,.,TRBV5-6,.,TGTGCCAGCAGTTCGTCTCGGGAGATGAACACTGAAGCTTTCTTT,CASSSSREMNTEAFF
TRBJ1-5,.,TRBV6-5,.,TGTGCCAGCAGACCCGGGTCCCAGCCCCAGCATTTT,CASRPGSQPQHF
TRBJ2-2,.,TRBV6-2/TRBV6-3,.,TGTGCCAGCAGTTGGGACTCTCAAACCGGGGAGCTGTTTTTT,CASSWDSQTGELFF
TRBJ2-1,once,TRBV29-1,TRBD1,TGCAGCGTTGAAAACAGGGGATACAATGAGCAGTTCTTC,CSVENRGYNEQFF
TRBJ2-1,.,TRBV9,TRBD2,TGTGCCAGCAGCCCTTGGACTAGCGGGAGCAATGAGCAGTTCTTC,CASSPWTSGSNEQFF
TRBJ2-3,.,TRBV7-3,.,TGTGCCAGCAGTCAGACTCCGGATACGCAGTATTTT,CASSQTPDTQYF
TRBJ2-7,.,TRBV6-5,TRBD2,TGTGCCAGCAGTCCCTTAGCGGGAACGTTTGGCGAGCAGTACTTC,CASSPLAGTFGEQYF
TRBJ1-1,.,TRBV6-4,TRBD1,TGTGCCAGGGAAGGGACAGGGTCAGACACTGAAGCTTTCTTT,CAREGTGSDTEAFF
TRBJ2-5,.,TRBV5-8,TRBD1,TGTGCCAGCAGCCCTGGGACAGGGGAAGAGACCCAGTACTTC,CASSPGTGEETQYF
TRBJ2-1,.,TRBV9,TRBD2,TGTGCCAGCAGCGTAGGAGCGGGAGGGCCGGGTGAGCAGTTCTTC,CASSVGAGGPGEQFF
TRBJ1-1,.,TRBV19,TRBD1,TGTGCCAGTAGTATAGCGAGGACAGGGGCTGAAGCTTTCTTT,CASSIARTGAEAFF
TRBJ1-2,.,TRBV5-6,TRBD1,TGTGCCAGCAGCATCCGGGACAGCATTAACTATGGCTACACCTTC,CASSIRDSINYGYTF
TRBJ2-7,.,TRBV6-2/TRBV6-3,.,TGTGCCAGCAGTTACCCTCAGGATCACGCCTACGAGCAGTACTTC,CASSYPQDHAYEQYF
TRBJ1-1,.,TRBV5-1,.,TGCGCCAGCAGCTTGTTAGGGGCCGTGAACACTGAAGCTTTCTTT,CASSLLGAVNTEAFF
TRBJ2-2,.,TRBV18,TRBD1,TGTGCCAGCTCACCACGAAGGACGCAACAGGGGGCCGGGGAGCTGTTTTTT,CASSPRRTQQGAGELFF
TRBJ2-3,.,TRBV7-2,TRBD1,TGTGCCAGCAGCCGGACAGGGGCTACAGATACGCAGTATTTT,CASSRTGATDTQYF
TRBJ1-1,.,TRBV7-2,TRBD1,TGTGCCAGCAGCACACCGGGACAGGGACTAGCTTTCTTT,CASSTPGQGLAFF
TRBJ1-5,.,TRBV10-3,.,TGTGCCATCGGGAGGGTCAGCAATCAGCCCCAGCATTTT,CAIGRVSNQPQHF
TRBJ2-1,.,TRBV7-9,TRBD1,TGTGCCAGCAAGACAGGGGGGTCCTACAATGAGCAGTTCTTC,CASKTGGSYNEQFF
TRBJ1-5,.,TRBV9,.,TGTGCCAGCAGCGTGACAGGATATCAGCCCCAGCATTTT,CASSVTGYQPQHF
TRBJ2-1,few,TRBV24-1,.,TGTGCCACCAGTGGGAACACGGGGAGTTGGTACAATGAGCAGTTCTTC,CATSGNTGSWYNEQFF
TRBJ2-3,.,TRBV28,TRBD2,TGTGCCAGCAGTCCCCGGGGGGTGAGCGGCACAGATACGCAGTATTTT,CASSPRGVSGTDTQYF
TRBJ2-7,.,TRBV12-3/TRBV12-4,.,TGTGCCAGCAGTTTAGCGGGCGCCTACGAGCAGTACTTC,CASSLAGAYEQYF
TRBJ1-2,.,TRBV7-9,.,TGTGCCAGCGATTCACCGGGACACGTGTTGGGCTACACCTTC,CASDSPGHVLGYTF
TRBJ2-3,.,TRBV9,TRBD2,TGTGCCAGCAACCTAGCGGGAGACACAGATACGCAGTATTTT,CASNLAGDTDTQYF
TRBJ1-5,.,TRBV28,.,TGTGCCAGCAGTTTGGAGGGGCAACAGCCCCAGCATTTT,CASSLEGQQPQHF
TRBJ1-6,once,TRBV9,.,TGTGCCAGCAGCGGGACTGTGGGTAATTCACCCCTCCACTTT,CASSGTVGNSPLHF
TRBJ1-6,once,TRBV14,.,TGTGCCAGCAGCCAGGGAGGGCCCTCAAGCAATTCACCCCTCCACTTT,CASSQGGPSSNSPLHF
TRBJ2-2,.,TRBV5-1,TRBD2,TGCGCCAGCAGCTGGACTAGCGGGAGTCCGAACACCGGGGAGCTGTTTTTT,CASSWTSGSPNTGELFF
TRBJ2-5,.,TRBV7-2,TRBD2,TGTGCCAGCAGCTTTAGCGGGAGGGTCCAAGAGACCCAGTACTTC,CASSFSGRVQETQYF
TRBJ1-1,.,TRBV18,TRBD1,TGTGCCAGCTCACCACTCAGGGGGGAGATGAACACTGAAGCTTTCTTT,CASSPLRGEMNTEAFF
TRBJ1-2,once,TRBV28,.,TGTGCCAGCACCTCCGGGAGCTATGGCTACACCTTC,CASTSGSYGYTF
TRBJ1-4,.,TRBV6-2/TRBV6-3,.,TGTGCCAGCAGTTACCCCACGTCTGGTCAGTTTAATGAAAAACTGTTTTTT,CASSYPTSGQFNEKLFF
TRBJ2-3,.,TRBV3-1/TRBV3-2,.,TGTGCCAGCAGTCTCGGACTACTCGCACCCGCTTCCACAGATACGCAGTATTTT,CASSLGLLAPASTDTQYF
TRBJ1-5,.,TRBV6-5,TRBD1,TGTGCCAGCAGGCACAGGGGCCAGCCCCAGCATTTT,CASRHRGQPQHF
TRBJ2-5,once,TRBV12-3/TRBV12-4,.,TGTGCCAGCAGTGTGACAGGTAGACAGACCCAGTACTTC,CASSVTGRQTQYF
TRBJ2-7,.,TRBV3-1/TRBV3-2,TRBD2,TGTGCCAGCAGCCAAAGCGGGTTAGTACTAGCGGGAGACGAGCAGTACTTC,CASSQSGLVLAGDEQYF
TRBJ1-4,.,TRBV4-2,TRBD1,TGTGCCAGCAGCCAAACGAGGACAGGGTGGGACGAAAAACTGTTTTTT,CASSQTRTGWDEKLFF
TRBJ2-7,.,TRBV30,TRBD1,TGTGCCTGGAGTAAGCGCCCGGGACAGGGCGACGAGCAGTACTTC,CAWSKRPGQGDEQYF
TRBJ2-2,.,TRBV6-5,.,TGTGCCAGCAGTTACCTACGGGACACCTTCACCGGGGAGCTGTTTTTT,CASSYLRDTFTGELFF
TRBJ1-2,.,TRBV28,TRBD1,TGTGCCAGCAGCCCGCCGGGACAGGGGGTACGAGGCTACACCTTC,CASSPPGQGVRGYTF
TRBJ2-7,.,TRBV27,TRBD1,TGTGCCAGCAGTAAAGGGACAGGGACCTACGAGCAGTACTTC,CASSKGTGTYEQYF
TRBJ1-4,.,TRBV18,TRBD1,TGTGCCAGCTCACCCAGGGGGACCACAACTAATGAAAAACTGTTTTTT,CASSPRGTTTNEKLFF
TRBJ2-2,once,TRBV7-3,.,TGTGCCAGCAGCTTACTAAGCGCGAACACCGGGGAGCTGTTTTTT,CASSLLSANTGELFF
TRBJ2-7,.,TRBV28,.,TGTGCCGGACAAGGGAGGAAGTCCGGGACGTACGAGCAGTACTTC,CAGQGRKSGTYEQYF
TRBJ1-4,.,TRBV30,TRBD1,TGTGCCTGGTTGGACAGGGTCCTTAATGAAAAACTGTTTTTT,CAWLDRVLNEKLFF
TRBJ1-2,.,TRBV12-3/TRBV12-4,.,TGTGCCAGCAGTTTCAGGGGAAACCATGGCTACACCTTC,CASSFRGNHGYTF
TRBJ2-7,.,TRBV6-6,.,TGTGCCAGCAGCCCGCAGGGTTACGAGCAGTACTTC,CASSPQGYEQYF